What follows are 32 T cell receptor beta chains derived from one specimen sequenced in a study of response to subunit inactivated influenza vaccine. Using its own MiXCR run on the RT-PCR reads, TCRdb lists one record per CDR3 protein. The data show approximately 480,000 distinct CDR3 sequences, 10% to 11% seen once. Sequenced material: PBMCs from blood, taken about 6 weeks after vaccination. The receptor set was obtained from a man aged 45 to 65 who received an inactivated influenza vaccine.

This chain uses TRBV19 with TRBJ1-1, with D hard to call. The CDR3 spans 13 residues. V lost 6 bases to trimming and J lost 0 bases, with 8 bases between them. CDR1 and CDR2 (germline): LNHDA, SQIVND (reference sequence). CDR3 residues: CASSYFLNTEAFF. CDR3 DNA sequence: TGTGCCAGTAGCTACTTTTTGAACACTGAAGCTTTCTTT.

This rearrangement joins TRBV24-1 to TRBJ2-1; 7 nucleotides match TRBD2. Germline V gives CDR1 KGHDR, CDR2 SFDVKD. J gave up 10 bases and V 9 bases, and 8 bases lay outside the gene matches. This CDR3 is built from 12 residues. CDR3 DNA: TGTGCCACCGGGGGAGGGCTGGGCGAGCAGTTCTTC. This gives the protein CATGGGLGEQFF.

This clonotype came up a few times. This chain connects TRBV6-2 or TRBV6-3 to TRBJ2-7, with D perhaps TRBD1 or TRBD2 (5 bases each). This CDR3 is built from 13 residues. The germline V gene encodes CDR1 MNHEY and CDR2 SVGEGT. V lost 6 bases, J lost 7 bases, and 16 bases lay in between. This CDR3 reads CASSRDGHKEQYF. The CDR3 nucleotides are TGTGCCAGCAGCCGGGACGGTCATAAGGAGCAGTACTTC.

The rearrangement links TRBV7-2 to TRBJ1-5; possible D gene TRBD1, 6 bases. V dropped 4 bases and J dropped 3 bases, with 13 bases sitting between them. Germline CDR1 SGHTA, CDR2 FQGNSA. The CDR3 totals 15 residues. CDR3 amino acids: CASSSQGGFNQPQHF. Written as DNA, the CDR3 is TGTGCCAGCAGCTCCCAAGGGGGGTTCAATCAGCCCCAGCATTTT.

This clonotype was detected a few times. The V and J genes are TRBV29-1 and TRBJ2-1, with 7 bases aligning to TRBD2. CDR3 length: 12 residues. Germline CDR1 reads SQVTM; CDR2 reads ANQGSEA. V shed 3 bases, J shed 4 bases, and the junction held 0 bases outside the gene matches. The CDR3 DNA reads TGCAGCGTTGAGGGGGGGTACAATGAGCAGTTCTTC. It codes for CSVEGGYNEQFF.

This clonotype was seen a few times. V and J are TRBV10-3 and TRBJ1-4; perhaps TRBD1 as D (5 bases). V was pared by 10 bases and J by 8 bases, with 11 bases between. Looked up from germline, CDR1 is ENHRY and CDR2 is SYGVKD. CDR3 size: 11 residues. The chain's CDR3 is CATMEGEKLFF. CDR3 nucleotides: TGTGCCACCATGGAGGGGGAAAAACTGTTTTTT.

The chain employs TRBV11-2 and TRBJ2-5; 9 nucleotides align to TRBD2. Germline CDR1 SGHAT, CDR2 FQNNGV. CDR3 length: 16 amino acids. With 1 base clipped from V and 2 bases from J, the junction kept 5 bases outside the gene matches. CDR3 loop: CASSLVGSGGQETQYF. CDR3 DNA: TGTGCCAGCAGCTTAGTTGGTAGCGGGGGTCAAGAGACCCAGTACTTC.

This clonotype turned up a few times. This chain links TRBV7-6 with TRBJ2-5; 9 nucleotides agree with TRBD1. V was clipped by 2 bases and J by 1 base; unmatched bases: 2. This CDR3 has 15 amino acids. Germline V gene lookup returns CDR1 SGHVS and CDR2 FNYEAQ. The DNA for the CDR3 is TGTGCCAGCAGCTTACAACAGGGGGCCCAAGAGACCCAGTACTTC. This sequence encodes CASSLQQGAQETQYF.

This clonotype was seen at least ten times. The chain couples TRBV5-1 to TRBJ1-1, with TRBD1 identical over 7 bases. J lost 2 bases, V lost 1 base, and 5 bases had no gene match. This CDR3 has 15 amino acids. Germline values: CDR1 SGHRS, CDR2 YFSETQ. CDR3 sequence (DNA): TGCGCCAGCAGCTTGAGGGGGCAAACCAACACTGAAGCTTTCTTT. It specifies CASSLRGQTNTEAFF.

This clonotype was seen only a few times. This chain connects TRBV9 to TRBJ2-1; 9 positions agree with TRBD2. The CDR3 is 18 amino acids. V dropped 4 bases and J dropped 7; count of bases not matched to a gene: 18. Germline V lookup: CDR1 SGDLS, CDR2 YYNGEE. The CDR3 spells CASSLSIASSGSLNEQFF. CDR3 nucleotide sequence: TGTGCCAGCAGCCTGTCGATTGCGAGTAGCGGGAGCTTAAATGAGCAGTTCTTC.

This clonotype has ten or more counts. This rearrangement joins TRBV5-1 to TRBJ2-1, with TRBD2 identical over 13 bases. Losses at the gene ends were 4 bases for V and 7 bases for J; bases not matched to a gene: 5. This CDR3 has 15 amino acids. CDR1 SGHRS and CDR2 YFSETQ come from the germline V gene. CDR3 sequence: CASSTGTSGINEQFF. Here the CDR3 DNA reads TGCGCCAGCAGCACGGGGACTAGCGGGATAAATGAGCAGTTCTTC. Based on the CDR3 plus reference TRBV5-1 and TRBJ2-1, the full variable domain is KAGVTQTPRYLIKTRGQQVTLSCSPISGHRSVSWYQQTPGQGLQFLFEYFSETQRNKGNFPGRFSGRQFSNSRSEMNVSTLELGDSALYLCASSTGTSGINEQFFGPGTRLTVL.

This clonotype was seen repeatedly, ten times or more. The rearrangement uses TRBV28 and TRBJ2-1, with 12 nucleotides matching TRBD2. Germline CDR1 MDHEN, CDR2 SYDVKM. The CDR3 consists of 15 residues. Trimming removed 7 bases from V and 6 bases from J; junction bases left unmatched: 7. This chain's CDR3 is CASKPGLAGFNEQFF. The CDR3 DNA follows: TGTGCCAGCAAACCAGGACTAGCGGGATTCAATGAGCAGTTCTTC.

The chain couples TRBV7-2 to TRBJ1-2; D call uncertain. Germline V gives CDR1 SGHTA, CDR2 FQGNSA. Trimming removed 1 base at V and 4 bases at J, with 7 bases between. The CDR3 totals 13 residues. CDR3 in amino acids: CASSLVGRYGYTF. DNA for the CDR3: TGTGCCAGCAGCTTAGTCGGCCGCTATGGCTACACCTTC.

This clonotype was counted a few times. The chain has TRBV4-2 and TRBJ2-5; 9 bases align to TRBD2. With V trimmed by 3 bases and J by 1 base, 6 bases remained unmatched. The CDR3 contains 16 residues. Germline loops: CDR1 LGHNA, CDR2 YNFKEQ. CDR3 bases: TGTGCCAGCAGCCAGTACGGACTAGCGCGCCAAGAGACCCAGTACTTC. This gives the protein CASSQYGLARQETQYF.

This chain links TRBV9 with TRBJ2-3; 7 bases line up with TRBD2. The CDR3 length is 16 residues. Germline values: CDR1 SGDLS, CDR2 YYNGEE. Trimming cost V 3 bases and J 1 base; bases outside gene matches: 8. For the CDR3, the DNA is TGTGCCAGCAGCGGAGCGGGAAACGGCGGCACAGATACGCAGTATTTT. This codes for CASSGAGNGGTDTQYF. The variable domain in full, with the rest retrieved from reference TRBV9 and TRBJ2-3, is DSGVTQTPKHLITATGQRVTLRCSPRSGDLSVYWYQQSLDQGLQFLIQYYNGEERAKGNILERFSAQQFPDLHSELNLSSLELGDSALYFCASSGAGNGGTDTQYFGPGTRLTVL.

This clonotype was recorded many times. Germline and junction disagree at one end, which may indicate a read error. The rearrangement joins TRBV12-3 or TRBV12-4 to TRBJ2-5; 7 nucleotides agree with TRBD2. The CDR3 is made up of 14 amino acids. This chain's CDR3 is CASSLAGGQETQYF. The CDR3 nucleotides are TGTGCCAGCAGCTTAGCGGGCGGACAAGAGACCCAGTACTTC.

This clonotype was observed many times. V is TRBV11-2 and J is TRBJ2-7, with 7 bases that match TRBD1. V was pared by 0 bases and J by 1 base, with 3 bases of the junction left unmatched. The V gene's germline CDR1 is SGHAT and CDR2 FQNNGV. The CDR3 loop spans 15 amino acids. The CDR3 loop is CASSLERGPSYEQYF. The CDR3 coding sequence is TGTGCCAGCAGCTTAGAGAGGGGGCCTTCCTACGAGCAGTACTTC.

There are many counts of this clonotype. The CDR3 region has the DNA TGCGCCAGCAGCCAAACCTCAGGGTCCTCGCCAGGGTACGAGCAGTACTTC. Its protein product is CASSQTSGSSPGYEQYF. The chain has TRBV4-1 and TRBJ2-7; possible D gene TRBD1, 5 bases. The germline V and J ends were trimmed by 2 bases and 4 bases, with 21 bases remaining between them. The CDR3 extends over 17 amino acids. Germline values: CDR1 MGHRA, CDR2 YSYEKL.

V usage is TRBV5-1 and J usage is TRBJ2-1; 7 nucleotides line up with TRBD2. CDR3 length equals 13 residues. The J segment lost 6 bases and the V segment lost 10 bases, leaving 10 bases of the junction unmatched. Germline assignment: CDR1 SGHRS and CDR2 YFSETQ. As DNA, the CDR3 is TGCGCCTCAGGACTAGGTAATATCAATGAGCAGTTCTTC. As protein: CASGLGNINEQFF.

This sequence joins TRBV7-2 and TRBJ2-7; 7 positions agree with TRBD2. The length of the CDR3 is 14 residues. V was clipped by 4 bases and J by 4 bases; unmatched bases: 7. The germline V gene has CDR1 SGHTA and CDR2 FQGNSA. The DNA for the CDR3 is TGTGCCAGCAGCTACATGGGAGGGCCTTACGAGCAGTACTTC. Protein product: CASSYMGGPYEQYF.

This sequence joins TRBV6-1 and TRBJ2-7, with D possibly being TRBD2 (6 bases). The CDR3 spans 13 residues. The V gene's germline CDR1 is MNHNS and CDR2 SASEGT. V shed 6 bases and J shed 4 bases, with 13 bases lying between them. This CDR3 is CASSQTSDYEQYF. The CDR3 coding sequence is TGTGCCAGCAGCCAGACTAGTGATTACGAGCAGTACTTC.

A few counts support this clonotype. The chain uses TRBV12-3 or TRBV12-4 and TRBJ1-2; weak D call: TRBD1 (5 bases). This CDR3 comprises 13 residues. Trimming pared 7 bases from V and 5 bases from J, leaving 14 bases between. The CDR3 region has the DNA TGTGCCAGCAACATACCCGGGGGTTATGGCTACACCTTC. It specifies CASNIPGGYGYTF.

This clonotype was detected a few times. This chain joins TRBV4-2 and TRBJ1-2; D call uncertain. The V gene's germline CDR1 is LGHNA and CDR2 YNFKEQ. CDR3 length: 16 residues. Trimming took off 0 bases at V and 0 bases at J, with 11 bases between the two ends. CDR3 nucleotides: TGTGCCAGCAGCCAAGATGATCAGTCTGCTAACTATGGCTACACCTTC. Translating gives CASSQDDQSANYGYTF.

This rearrangement joins TRBV12-3 or TRBV12-4 to TRBJ1-2, with TRBD1 matching 7 bases. V was clipped by 6 bases and J by 6 bases; unmatched bases: 4. This CDR3 has 12 amino acids. The CDR3 loop is CASSGTDHGYTF. DNA for the CDR3: TGTGCCAGCAGCGGGACAGACCATGGCTACACCTTC.

The sample holds many counts of this clonotype. J is TRBJ2-1 and V is TRBV2; 13 bases map to TRBD2. Trimming at V came to 5 bases and at J to 6 bases, leaving 4 bases not matched to a gene. Germline CDR1 SNHLY, CDR2 FYNNEI. This CDR3 has 15 amino acids. The CDR3 region is CASSRGLAGVNEQFF. In DNA form, the CDR3 reads TGTGCCAGCAGTCGTGGACTAGCGGGAGTCAATGAGCAGTTCTTC.

The gene calls are TRBV5-1 and TRBJ1-1, with D possibly TRBD1 on 6 matching bases. The CDR3 length is 13 residues. Per germline, CDR1 SGHRS and CDR2 YFSETQ. Trimming stripped 7 bases from V and 2 bases from J, with 12 bases between. The CDR3, as DNA: TGCGCCAGCCGGGGGGGCGTCAACACTGAAGCTTTCTTT. Encoded protein: CASRGGVNTEAFF.

This clonotype came up a few times. This chain joins TRBV27 and TRBJ2-2; perhaps TRBD1 as D (5 bases). This CDR3 spans 15 amino acids. Germline assignment: CDR1 MNHEY and CDR2 SMNVEV (reference sequence). V gave up 6 bases and J gave up 5 bases, with 16 bases separating them. The CDR3, as DNA: TGTGCCAGCAGGATAAGGGGTTCGGATACCGGGGAGCTGTTTTTT. Its protein product is CASRIRGSDTGELFF.

This clonotype was counted a few times. The V call is TRBV28, the J call TRBJ1-1, with a weak D call TRBD1 (5 bases). The germline gives CDR1 MDHEN, CDR2 SYDVKM. The CDR3 covers 14 residues. V lost 6 bases, J lost 3 bases, and 14 bases lay in between. In DNA form, the CDR3 reads TGTGCCAGCAGAGTAGACAGCGGTGACACTGAAGCTTTCTTT. It translates to CASRVDSGDTEAFF.

The chain uses TRBV7-2 and TRBJ2-3, with 9 bases identical to TRBD2. The CDR3 is made up of 16 amino acids. Trimming cost V 3 bases and J 2 bases; bases outside gene matches: 6. CDR1 is SGHTA, CDR2 FQGNSA, per germline. The CDR3 nucleotides read TGTGCCAGCAGCTTTAACGAGCGGGAGGCCACAGATACGCAGTATTTT. Translated: CASSFNEREATDTQYF.

This clonotype came up a few times. This rearrangement joins TRBV7-9 to TRBJ2-1; TRBD2 matches at 7 bases. The V gene end was trimmed by 9 bases and the J gene end by 8 bases; junction bases not matched to a gene: 16. Per the germline V gene, CDR1 is SEHNR and CDR2 is FQNEAQ (reference sequence). CDR3 length: 15 residues. In DNA, the CDR3 is TGTGCCAGAGGAGAACCGGGGGGAGGAAGGTATGAGCAGTTCTTC. Translated, it gives CARGEPGGGRYEQFF.

Here the CDR3 reads CSARDRGRPYNEQFF. The DNA for the CDR3 is TGCAGTGCTAGAGATCGCGGGAGACCCTACAATGAGCAGTTCTTC. The gene calls are TRBV20-1 and TRBJ2-1; 7 bases are shared with TRBD2. There are 15 residues in the CDR3. Germline assignment: CDR1 DFQATT and CDR2 SNEGSKA (reference sequence). Unmatched junction bases numbered 4, after V lost 0 bases and J lost 2 bases.

This clonotype has at least ten counts. J is TRBJ2-1 and V is TRBV24-1; 8 bases are a match to TRBD1. The trim removed 4 bases at V and 9 bases at J, leaving 13 bases unmatched. CDR1 and CDR2 from the germline V gene are KGHDR and SFDVKD. This CDR3 has 16 amino acids. CDR3 in amino acids: CATSEPSGGRGREQFF. The CDR3 coding sequence is TGTGCCACCAGTGAACCTTCAGGGGGCCGGGGTCGTGAGCAGTTCTTC.